This record concerns one T cell receptor (beta chain) sequence. Its antigen is currently unknown. The sample comes from a study of cytomegalovirus exposure and HLA in healthy donors. Overall study results and limits: Later analysis revealed greater clonal expansion in HLA-associated TCR beta chains than in equally common others. DRB1 had the most TCR associations and HLA-C the fewest, a later analysis found, with rates varying by HLA locus.

The PCR employed 60 Vbeta primers together with 13 Jbeta primers. TCRdb's table, derived via immunoSEQ multiplex PCR, lists solely in-frame clones and lacks some. The table records over 100,000 clones, about 60% of them present only once. V shed 5 bases and J shed 8 bases, with 12 bases lying between them. The CDR3 covers 12 residues. The V gene's germline CDR1 is ENHRY and CDR2 SYGVKD. This clonotype was sampled from a man between 35 and 55 years old in good health and CMV-seropositive. The sequenced sample consisted of PBMCs. The gene calls are TRBV10-3 and TRBJ1-2; tentatively, D is TRBD1 (5 bases). The CDR3 bases are TGTGCCATCAGTCCCAGGGATGGAGGCTACACCTTC. It yields the protein CAISPRDGGYTF.